A single TCR beta chain is shown here with its context. The data are from a study of T cells in localized non-small cell lung cancer. TCRdb's table, derived via immunoSEQ multiplex PCR, lists solely in-frame clones and lacks some. This sample has about 92,000 clones, with about nine tenths found just once. After removal of 3 bases from V and 3 bases from J, the junction contained 8 bases not matched to a gene. The CDR3 sequence is 15 residues long. CDR1 is MGHRA, CDR2 YSYEKL, per germline. The clonotype was recovered from a woman aged 40-69 years with stage II squamous cell lung carcinoma. Sequencing used PBMCs, obtained before any cancer treatment. The V call is TRBV4-1, the J call TRBJ2-7; the match to TRBD1 covers 7 bases. Written as DNA, the CDR3 is TGCGCCAGCAGCCAGGCTCCGGGACAGTACTACGAGCAGTACTTC. It yields the protein CASSQAPGQYYEQYF.